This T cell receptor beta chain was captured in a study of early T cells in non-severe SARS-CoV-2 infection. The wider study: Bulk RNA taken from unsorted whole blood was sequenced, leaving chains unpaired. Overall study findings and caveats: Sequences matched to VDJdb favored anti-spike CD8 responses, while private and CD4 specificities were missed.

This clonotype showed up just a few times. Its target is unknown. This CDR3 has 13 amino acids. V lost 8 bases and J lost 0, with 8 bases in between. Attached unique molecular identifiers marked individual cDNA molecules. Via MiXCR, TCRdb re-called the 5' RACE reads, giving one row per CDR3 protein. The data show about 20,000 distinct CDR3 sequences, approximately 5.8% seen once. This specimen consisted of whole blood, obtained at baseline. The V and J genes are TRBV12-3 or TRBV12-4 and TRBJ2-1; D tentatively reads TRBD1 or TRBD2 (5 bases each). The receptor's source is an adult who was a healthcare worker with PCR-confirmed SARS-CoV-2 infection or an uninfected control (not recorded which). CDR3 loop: CASGGSSYNEQFF. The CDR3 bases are TGTGCCAGCGGGGGAAGCTCCTACAATGAGCAGTTCTTC.